Listed below are T cell receptor beta chains from one sample, sequenced in a study of CD8+CD57+ T cells in acquired aplastic anemia. Each CDR3 protein gets one entry after TCRdb re-called the reads with MiXCR. The repertoire holds roughly 500,000 distinct CDR3 sequences, with about a third as singletons. Material for sequencing was sorted CD4+, CD8+, or CD8+CD57+ T cells (not recorded which) from PBMCs. Receptors originate from a human donor with aplastic anemia. The CDR3 runs from the conserved cysteine through the conserved F or W. A D gene is named only where the DNA matches it firmly. Expanded clones are given a class, and other clones once, few, many or no size at all.

abundance: NA; len: 18; d_gene: TRBD1; j_gene: TRBJ1-6; v_gene: TRBV25-1; CDR3aa: CASSYTPGQGLQNSPLHF; CDR3nt: TGTGCCAGCAGTTATACCCCGGGACAGGGGCTTCAAAATTCACCCCTCCACTTT
abundance: many; len: 15; d_gene: NA; j_gene: TRBJ1-5; v_gene: TRBV19; CDR3aa: CASSLRQNSNQPQHF; CDR3nt: TGTGCCAGTAGTCTAAGACAGAATAGCAATCAGCCCCAGCATTTT
abundance: few; len: 14; d_gene: TRBD2; j_gene: TRBJ2-7; v_gene: TRBV3-1; CDR3aa: CASSQATSAYEQYF; CDR3nt: TGTGCCAGCAGCCAAGCCACTAGCGCATACGAGCAGTACTTC
abundance: many; len: 17; d_gene: NA; j_gene: TRBJ2-2; v_gene: TRBV10-1; CDR3aa: CASSEIGRPGRDGELFF; CDR3nt: TGCGCCAGCAGTGAGATAGGACGCCCGGGACGGGACGGGGAGCTGTTTTTT
abundance: once; len: 16; d_gene: NA; j_gene: TRBJ2-7; v_gene: TRBV14; CDR3aa: CASSRRGPHWSYEQYF; CDR3nt: TGTGCCAGCAGCCGACGGGGGCCCCACTGGAGCTACGAGCAGTACTTC
abundance: many; len: 13; d_gene: NA; j_gene: TRBJ1-2; v_gene: TRBV29-1; CDR3aa: CSVRTVSLEGYTF; CDR3nt: TGCAGCGTCAGGACCGTCTCTCTTGAGGGCTACACCTTC
abundance: NA; len: 14; d_gene: NA; j_gene: TRBJ1-5; v_gene: TRBV6-2/TRBV6-3; CDR3aa: CASSYRATRQPQHF; CDR3nt: TGTGCCAGCAGTTACCGGGCGACTCGCCAGCCCCAGCATTTT
abundance: NA; len: 16; d_gene: TRBD1; j_gene: TRBJ1-1; v_gene: TRBV9; CDR3aa: CASSPQTGAKYGEAFF; CDR3nt: TGTGCCAGCAGCCCTCAGACAGGGGCTAAGTACGGTGAAGCTTTCTTT
abundance: many; len: 15; d_gene: NA; j_gene: TRBJ2-7; v_gene: TRBV19; CDR3aa: CASSTLPDSSYEQYF; CDR3nt: TGTGCCAGTAGTACCCTTCCGGACTCTTCCTACGAGCAGTACTTC
abundance: NA; len: 15; d_gene: NA; j_gene: TRBJ2-2; v_gene: TRBV5-1; CDR3aa: CASSLDGRNTGELFF; CDR3nt: TGCGCCAGCAGCTTGGATGGGAGGAACACCGGGGAGCTGTTTTTT
abundance: NA; len: 14; d_gene: NA; j_gene: TRBJ2-1; v_gene: TRBV7-3; CDR3aa: CASSFTGEVKEQFF; CDR3nt: TGTGCCAGCAGCTTCACAGGGGAGGTCAAGGAGCAGTTCTTC
abundance: few; len: 15; d_gene: NA; j_gene: TRBJ2-5; v_gene: TRBV2; CDR3aa: CASSESGQGRETQYF; CDR3nt: TGTGCCAGCAGTGAATCAGGGCAGGGGAGAGAGACCCAGTACTTC
abundance: NA; len: 15; d_gene: NA; j_gene: TRBJ2-7; v_gene: TRBV7-8; CDR3aa: CASSSRGPTTYEQYF; CDR3nt: TGTGCCAGCAGCTCCCGTGGGCCTACTACCTACGAGCAGTACTTC
abundance: few; len: 15; d_gene: NA; j_gene: TRBJ2-3; v_gene: TRBV9; CDR3aa: CASSVDPQVTDTQYF; CDR3nt: TGTGCCAGCAGCGTTGACCCGCAAGTAACAGATACGCAGTATTTT
abundance: few; len: 14; d_gene: TRBD2; j_gene: TRBJ2-3; v_gene: TRBV25-1; CDR3aa: CASSVWTREDTQYF; CDR3nt: TGTGCCAGCAGCGTCTGGACTAGAGAGGATACGCAGTATTTT
abundance: few; len: 13; d_gene: NA; j_gene: TRBJ1-3; v_gene: TRBV30; CDR3aa: CASKGIPGNTIYF; CDR3nt: TGTGCCTCCAAAGGTATTCCTGGAAACACCATATATTTT
abundance: many; len: 16; d_gene: TRBD1; j_gene: TRBJ2-7; v_gene: TRBV2; CDR3aa: CASSAPGTGEPYEQYF; CDR3nt: TGTGCCAGCAGTGCCCCTGGGACAGGAGAACCCTACGAGCAGTACTTC
abundance: NA; len: 13; d_gene: NA; j_gene: TRBJ2-7; v_gene: TRBV5-6; CDR3aa: CASSYTVGHEQYF; CDR3nt: TGTGCCAGCAGCTACACGGTGGGCCACGAGCAGTACTTC
abundance: once; len: 14; d_gene: TRBD1; j_gene: TRBJ1-4; v_gene: TRBV9; CDR3aa: CASSVGQGREKLFF; CDR3nt: TGTGCCAGCAGCGTAGGACAGGGAAGAGAAAAACTGTTTTTT
abundance: once; len: 14; d_gene: TRBD1; j_gene: TRBJ1-3; v_gene: TRBV2; CDR3aa: CASSWTGAGNTIYF; CDR3nt: TGTGCCAGCAGTTGGACAGGGGCTGGAAACACCATATATTTT
abundance: once; len: 15; d_gene: NA; j_gene: TRBJ2-2; v_gene: TRBV9; CDR3aa: CASSLPAVTTGELFF; CDR3nt: TGTGCCAGCAGCCTCCCGGCGGTAACAACCGGGGAGCTGTTTTTT
abundance: NA; len: 15; d_gene: NA; j_gene: TRBJ1-2; v_gene: TRBV19; CDR3aa: CASSIVGSIVHGYTF; CDR3nt: TGTGCCAGTAGTATAGTCGGGAGTATCGTGCATGGCTACACCTTC
abundance: many; len: 15; d_gene: TRBD1; j_gene: TRBJ1-4; v_gene: TRBV2; CDR3aa: CASRAMTGKNEKLFF; CDR3nt: TGTGCCAGCAGGGCCATGACAGGGAAAAATGAAAAACTGTTTTTT
abundance: few; len: 13; d_gene: TRBD1; j_gene: TRBJ2-2; v_gene: TRBV12-3/TRBV12-4; CDR3aa: CAITGARTGELFF; CDR3nt: TGTGCCATAACAGGGGCCCGCACCGGGGAGCTGTTTTTT
abundance: NA; len: 12; d_gene: NA; j_gene: TRBJ1-2; v_gene: TRBV7-9; CDR3aa: CASSYGPYGYTF; CDR3nt: TGTGCCAGCAGTTATGGACCTTATGGCTACACCTTC
abundance: NA; len: 15; d_gene: TRBD2; j_gene: TRBJ2-3; v_gene: TRBV20-1; CDR3aa: CSARDGGRVADTQYF; CDR3nt: TGCAGTGCTAGAGATGGCGGGAGGGTAGCAGATACGCAGTATTTT
abundance: few; len: 13; d_gene: NA; j_gene: TRBJ1-5; v_gene: TRBV2; CDR3aa: CASSSWNNQPQHF; CDR3nt: TGTGCCAGCAGTTCGTGGAACAATCAGCCCCAGCATTTT
abundance: many; len: 12; d_gene: NA; j_gene: TRBJ1-1; v_gene: TRBV2; CDR3aa: CARGGVNTEAFF; CDR3nt: TGTGCCAGAGGGGGTGTGAACACTGAAGCTTTCTTT
abundance: NA; len: 15; d_gene: NA; j_gene: TRBJ1-1; v_gene: TRBV2; CDR3aa: CASSPHVGGNTEAFF; CDR3nt: TGTGCCAGCAGTCCCCACGTAGGGGGTAACACTGAAGCTTTCTTT
abundance: NA; len: 17; d_gene: NA; j_gene: TRBJ1-3; v_gene: TRBV9; CDR3aa: CASSAMGRAQSGNTIYF; CDR3nt: TGTGCCAGCAGCGCGATGGGCAGGGCTCAATCTGGAAACACCATATATTTT
abundance: NA; len: 13; d_gene: NA; j_gene: TRBJ1-2; v_gene: TRBV25-1; CDR3aa: CASSPPGSEGYTF; CDR3nt: TGTGCCAGCTCACCCCCAGGGTCAGAAGGCTACACCTTC
abundance: NA; len: 13; d_gene: NA; j_gene: TRBJ2-1; v_gene: TRBV20-1; CDR3aa: CSARDGLYNEQFF; CDR3nt: TGCAGTGCTAGAGATGGACTTTACAATGAGCAGTTCTTC
abundance: NA; len: 14; d_gene: NA; j_gene: TRBJ2-7; v_gene: TRBV29-1; CDR3aa: CRESFRPKGCEQYF; CDR3nt: TGCAGAGAAAGCTTCAGACCCAAAGGGTGCGAGCAGTACTTC
abundance: NA; len: 14; d_gene: NA; j_gene: TRBJ1-1; v_gene: TRBV11-2; CDR3aa: CASSFMGQNTEAFF; CDR3nt: TGTGCCAGCAGCTTTATGGGACAGAACACTGAAGCTTTCTTT
abundance: NA; len: 14; d_gene: NA; j_gene: TRBJ2-7; v_gene: TRBV9; CDR3aa: CASSVAATSYEQYF; CDR3nt: TGTGCCAGCAGCGTAGCGGCGACCTCCTACGAGCAGTACTTC
abundance: NA; len: 17; d_gene: NA; j_gene: TRBJ2-3; v_gene: TRBV7-2; CDR3aa: CASSLGSGGGRTDTQYF; CDR3nt: TGTGCCAGCAGCTTGGGGTCCGGTGGGGGGCGCACAGATACGCAGTATTTT
abundance: many; len: 13; d_gene: NA; j_gene: TRBJ1-3; v_gene: TRBV19; CDR3aa: CASSISSGNTIYF; CDR3nt: TGTGCCAGTAGTATAAGTTCTGGAAACACCATATATTTT
abundance: NA; len: 13; d_gene: TRBD1; j_gene: TRBJ1-2; v_gene: TRBV6-1; CDR3aa: CASSQTGPYGYTF; CDR3nt: TGTGCCAGCAGCCAGACAGGGCCCTATGGCTACACCTTC
abundance: few; len: 15; d_gene: NA; j_gene: TRBJ2-1; v_gene: TRBV7-2; CDR3aa: CASSLASFAYNEQFF; CDR3nt: TGTGCCAGCAGCTTAGCTAGTTTCGCCTACAATGAGCAGTTCTTC
abundance: many; len: 15; d_gene: NA; j_gene: TRBJ2-5; v_gene: TRBV24-1; CDR3aa: CATSDSIADQETQYF; CDR3nt: TGTGCCACCAGTGACTCTATAGCGGACCAAGAGACCCAGTACTTC
abundance: NA; len: 14; d_gene: NA; j_gene: TRBJ1-6; v_gene: TRBV28; CDR3aa: CASSLSTGLSPLHF; CDR3nt: TGTGCCAGCAGTTTATCGACAGGTTTATCACCCCTCCACTTT
abundance: NA; len: 13; d_gene: NA; j_gene: TRBJ1-3; v_gene: TRBV24-1; CDR3aa: CASRPDSGNTIYF; CDR3nt: TGTGCCAGCAGACCAGACTCTGGAAACACCATATATTTT
abundance: NA; len: 14; d_gene: NA; j_gene: TRBJ1-1; v_gene: TRBV29-1; CDR3aa: CGVEAPDKSTEAFF; CDR3nt: TGCGGCGTTGAGGCGCCGGACAAGAGCACTGAAGCTTTCTTT
abundance: few; len: 14; d_gene: NA; j_gene: TRBJ1-6; v_gene: TRBV30; CDR3aa: CAWSGSRLNSPLHF; CDR3nt: TGTGCCTGGAGTGGTAGCCGATTGAATTCACCCCTCCACTTT